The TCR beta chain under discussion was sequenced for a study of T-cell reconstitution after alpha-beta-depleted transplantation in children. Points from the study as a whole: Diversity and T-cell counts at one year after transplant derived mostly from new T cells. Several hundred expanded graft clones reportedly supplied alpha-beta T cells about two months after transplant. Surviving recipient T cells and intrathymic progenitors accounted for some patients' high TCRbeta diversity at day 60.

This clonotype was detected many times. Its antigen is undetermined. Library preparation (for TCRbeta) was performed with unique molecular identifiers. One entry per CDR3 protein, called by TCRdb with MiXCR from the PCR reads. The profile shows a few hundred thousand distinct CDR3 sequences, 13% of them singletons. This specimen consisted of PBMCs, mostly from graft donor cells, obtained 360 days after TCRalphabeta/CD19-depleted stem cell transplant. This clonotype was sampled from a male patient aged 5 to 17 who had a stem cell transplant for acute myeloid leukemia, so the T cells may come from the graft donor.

CDR3 residues: CASKRDRGYNEQFF. The CDR3 DNA reads TGTGCCAGCAAACGGGACAGGGGATACAATGAGCAGTTCTTC. The chain joins TRBV28 to TRBJ2-1; 10 bases line up with TRBD1. Losses at the gene ends were 7 bases for V and 4 bases for J; bases not matched to a gene: 4. This CDR3 is 14 amino acids long. Germline V gene lookup returns CDR1 MDHEN and CDR2 SYDVKM.